One TCR beta chain is described in this entry. These data are taken from a study of blood T cell repertoires in COVID-19. Study as a whole: Both acute and convalescent COVID-19 samples were obtained from the United States, Italy and Spain. T cells, B-cell-depleted T cells, or PBMCs provided the cDNA or gDNA that served as material.

As handled by the study authors: By means of reference gene primer amplification, nucleated cell counts were estimated. TCRdb keeps only in-frame clones here, not all; method: immunoSEQ multiplex PCR. V, J and clone size reflect that table, while D and trimming were determined from the DNA. Among 250,000 to 350,000 clones listed, around 89% were seen once. V was shortened by 5 bases and J by 6 bases, with 9 bases between the two germline ends. From germline, CDR1 is GTSNPN and CDR2 SVGIG (reference sequence). CDR3 length: 11 residues. Sequencing used peripheral blood. The sequence was collected from a woman aged 45-65 years with active or convalescent COVID-19. This chain connects TRBV30 to TRBJ2-3, with TRBD1 as a possible D gene (6 bases). The CDR3 DNA follows: TGTGCCTGGCACAGGGCGGATACGCAGTATTTT. Its protein is CAWHRADTQYF.